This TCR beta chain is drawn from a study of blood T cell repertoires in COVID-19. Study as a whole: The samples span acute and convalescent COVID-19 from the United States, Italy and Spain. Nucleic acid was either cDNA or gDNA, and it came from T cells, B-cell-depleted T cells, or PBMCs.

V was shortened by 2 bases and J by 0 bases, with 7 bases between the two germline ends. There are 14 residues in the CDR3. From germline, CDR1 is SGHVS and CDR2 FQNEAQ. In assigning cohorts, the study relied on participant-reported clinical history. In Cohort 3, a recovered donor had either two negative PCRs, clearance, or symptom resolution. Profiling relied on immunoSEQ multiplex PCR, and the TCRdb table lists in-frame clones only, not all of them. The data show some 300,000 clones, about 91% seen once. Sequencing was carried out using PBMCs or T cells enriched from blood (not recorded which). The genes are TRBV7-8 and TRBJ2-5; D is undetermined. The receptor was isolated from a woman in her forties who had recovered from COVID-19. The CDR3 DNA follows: TGTGCCAGCAGCTTACTAGTGGACCAAGAGACCCAGTACTTC. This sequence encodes CASSLLVDQETQYF.